Listed below are T cell receptor beta chains from one sample, sequenced in a study of cytomegalovirus exposure and HLA in healthy donors. Data came from immunoSEQ multiplex PCR; TCRdb stores just in-frame clones and leaves some out. The sample holds 200,000 or so clones; 75% to 95% are singletons and the top ten take more than 0.85%. What was sequenced was PBMCs. These receptors originate from a woman aged 18-29 years in good health and CMV-seronegative. CDR3s include the opening cysteine and the closing phenylalanine or tryptophan. The D gene is left open where the match is weak. Rows may omit the clone size; those that give it use once, few, many or a size class.

d_call: TRBD2; clone_size: -; v_call: TRBV4-2; j_call: TRBJ2-3; cdr3_aa: CASSRSRMKREGTDTQYF; cdr3_nt: TGTGCCAGCAGCCGATCACGTATGAAGCGGGAGGGCACAGATACGCAGTATTTT
d_call: -; clone_size: -; v_call: TRBV10-3; j_call: TRBJ2-4; cdr3_aa: CAIRPTGDEGNIQYF; cdr3_nt: TGTGCCATCAGGCCGACGGGGGACGAAGGAAACATTCAGTACTTC
d_call: TRBD1; clone_size: once; v_call: TRBV4-1; j_call: TRBJ1-1; cdr3_aa: CASSQKDRGYAFF; cdr3_nt: TGCGCCAGCAGCCAAAAGGACAGGGGTTACGCTTTCTTT
d_call: TRBD2; clone_size: once; v_call: TRBV5-1; j_call: TRBJ2-1; cdr3_aa: CASSLGRESYNEQFF; cdr3_nt: TGCGCCAGCAGCTTGGGGCGGGAGAGCTACAATGAGCAGTTCTTC
d_call: TRBD1; clone_size: -; v_call: TRBV7-9; j_call: TRBJ1-2; cdr3_aa: CASSDRDRGVSRGYTF; cdr3_nt: TGTGCCAGCAGTGACCGGGACAGGGGAGTTTCGCGCGGCTACACCTTC
d_call: -; clone_size: once; v_call: TRBV9; j_call: TRBJ2-7; cdr3_aa: CASSGKSPGEQYF; cdr3_nt: TGTGCCAGCAGCGGAAAATCTCCCGGCGAGCAGTACTTC
d_call: -; clone_size: -; v_call: TRBV7-6; j_call: TRBJ1-5; cdr3_aa: CASSAYAPQGVLNQPQHF; cdr3_nt: TGTGCCAGCAGCGCTTACGCTCCGCAAGGGGTTCTCAATCAGCCCCAGCATTTT
d_call: -; clone_size: -; v_call: TRBV27; j_call: TRBJ2-1; cdr3_aa: CASSLFADGRAYNEQFF; cdr3_nt: TGTGCCAGCAGTTTATTCGCGGACGGGAGAGCGTACAATGAGCAGTTCTTC
d_call: -; clone_size: -; v_call: TRBV2; j_call: TRBJ1-1; cdr3_aa: CASRQDRNTEAFF; cdr3_nt: TGTGCCAGCAGGCAAGATAGGAACACTGAAGCTTTCTTT
d_call: -; clone_size: once; v_call: TRBV7-8; j_call: TRBJ1-3; cdr3_aa: CASSLGTLSGNTIYF; cdr3_nt: TGTGCCAGCTCCCTTGGCACACTAAGTGGAAACACCATATATTTT
d_call: TRBD2; clone_size: -; v_call: TRBV4-1; j_call: TRBJ2-7; cdr3_aa: CASSLRTAGGGAAYEQYF; cdr3_nt: TGCGCCAGCAGCCTCCGTACAGCGGGAGGAGGAGCTGCCTACGAGCAGTACTTC
d_call: -; clone_size: few; v_call: TRBV10-2; j_call: TRBJ1-5; cdr3_aa: CASSADSMSNQPQHF; cdr3_nt: TGCGCCAGCAGTGCGGACAGTATGAGCAATCAGCCCCAGCATTTT
d_call: -; clone_size: -; v_call: TRBV19; j_call: TRBJ2-7; cdr3_aa: CASSPRGTHSYEQYF; cdr3_nt: TGTGCCAGTAGTCCCAGGGGGACTCACTCCTACGAGCAGTACTTC
d_call: -; clone_size: -; v_call: TRBV5-4; j_call: TRBJ1-1; cdr3_aa: CASSWDISGDTEAFF; cdr3_nt: TGTGCCAGCAGCTGGGACATAAGCGGGGACACTGAAGCTTTCTTT
d_call: TRBD1; clone_size: many; v_call: TRBV5-6; j_call: TRBJ2-7; cdr3_aa: CASSPGTGLSWTYEQYF; cdr3_nt: TGTGCCAGCAGTCCCGGGACAGGTTTGAGTTGGACCTACGAGCAGTACTTC
d_call: -; clone_size: -; v_call: TRBV5-4; j_call: TRBJ2-7; cdr3_aa: CASSFRGQPYEQYF; cdr3_nt: TGTGCCAGCAGCTTCCGTGGGCAGCCCTACGAGCAGTACTTC
d_call: TRBD2; clone_size: once; v_call: TRBV30; j_call: TRBJ2-1; cdr3_aa: CAWSVLGLASNEQFF; cdr3_nt: TGTGCCTGGAGTGTGTTAGGACTAGCAAGCAATGAGCAGTTCTTC
d_call: TRBD2; clone_size: -; v_call: TRBV6-1; j_call: TRBJ2-5; cdr3_aa: CASSEQREIGETQYF; cdr3_nt: TGTGCCAGCAGTGAACAGCGGGAGATAGGAGAGACCCAGTACTTC
d_call: TRBD2; clone_size: -; v_call: TRBV30; j_call: TRBJ2-4; cdr3_aa: CAWSLRWLAGEKTQNIQYF; cdr3_nt: TGTGCCTGGAGCCTTCGGTGGTTAGCGGGAGAAAAAACCCAAAACATTCAGTACTTC
d_call: -; clone_size: -; v_call: TRBV7-9; j_call: TRBJ2-5; cdr3_aa: CASSLVAVQETQYF; cdr3_nt: TGTGCCAGCAGCTTAGTGGCAGTACAAGAGACCCAGTACTTC
d_call: TRBD2; clone_size: -; v_call: TRBV7-9; j_call: TRBJ2-5; cdr3_aa: CASSWGLRETQYF; cdr3_nt: TGTGCCAGCAGCTGGGGACTAAGGGAGACCCAGTACTTC
d_call: -; clone_size: -; v_call: TRBV27; j_call: TRBJ1-1; cdr3_aa: CASSPDRGGTEAFF; cdr3_nt: TGTGCCAGCAGTCCAGACCGGGGGGGCACTGAAGCTTTCTTT